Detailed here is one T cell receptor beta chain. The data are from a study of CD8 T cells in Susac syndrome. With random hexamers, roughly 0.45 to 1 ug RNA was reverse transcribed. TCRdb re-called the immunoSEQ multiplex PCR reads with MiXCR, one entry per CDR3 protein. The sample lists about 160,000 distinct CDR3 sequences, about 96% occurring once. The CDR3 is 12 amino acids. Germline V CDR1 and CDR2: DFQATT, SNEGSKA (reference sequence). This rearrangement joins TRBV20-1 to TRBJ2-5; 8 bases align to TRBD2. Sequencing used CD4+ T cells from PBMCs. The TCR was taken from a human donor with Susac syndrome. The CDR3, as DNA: TGCATCGCCCGACGGGGGGGAGAGACCCAGTACTTC. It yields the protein CIARRGGETQYF.